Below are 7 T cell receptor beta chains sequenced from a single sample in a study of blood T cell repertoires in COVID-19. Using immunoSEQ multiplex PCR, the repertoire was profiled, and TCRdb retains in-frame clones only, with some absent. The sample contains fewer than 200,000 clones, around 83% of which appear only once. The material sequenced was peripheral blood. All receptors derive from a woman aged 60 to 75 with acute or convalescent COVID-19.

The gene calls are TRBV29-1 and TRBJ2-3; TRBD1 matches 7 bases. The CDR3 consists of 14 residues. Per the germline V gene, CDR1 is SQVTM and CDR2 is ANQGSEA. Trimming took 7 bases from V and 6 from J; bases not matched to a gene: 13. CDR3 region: CSAVRQGLRDTQYF. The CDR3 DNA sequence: TGCAGCGCCGTAAGACAGGGTTTAAGGGATACGCAGTATTTT.

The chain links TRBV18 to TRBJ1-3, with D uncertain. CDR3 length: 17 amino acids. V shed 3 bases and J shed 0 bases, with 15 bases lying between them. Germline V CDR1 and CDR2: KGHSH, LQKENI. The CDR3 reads CASSPSPVTSSGNTIYF. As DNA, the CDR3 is TGTGCCAGCTCACCCTCCCCGGTCACGAGCTCTGGAAACACCATATATTTT.

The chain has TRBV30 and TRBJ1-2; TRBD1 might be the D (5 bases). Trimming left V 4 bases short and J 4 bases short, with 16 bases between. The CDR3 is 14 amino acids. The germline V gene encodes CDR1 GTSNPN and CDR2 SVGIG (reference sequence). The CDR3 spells CAWIPLGRVYGYTF. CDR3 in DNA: TGTGCCTGGATTCCCCTCGGCAGGGTCTATGGCTACACCTTC. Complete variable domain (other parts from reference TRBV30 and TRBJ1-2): SQTIHQWPATLVQPVGSPLSLECTVEGTSNPNLYWYRQAAGRGLQLLFYSVGIGQISSEVPQNLSASRPQDRQFILSSKKLLLSDSGFYLCAWIPLGRVYGYTFGSGTRLTVV.

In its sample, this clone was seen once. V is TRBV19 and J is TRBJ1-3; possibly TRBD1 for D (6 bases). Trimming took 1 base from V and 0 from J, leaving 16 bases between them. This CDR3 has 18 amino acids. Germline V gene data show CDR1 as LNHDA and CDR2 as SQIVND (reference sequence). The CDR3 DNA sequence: TGTGCCAGTAGTATAGCTCGAAAACAGGGATTCTCTGGAAACACCATATATTTT. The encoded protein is CASSIARKQGFSGNTIYF.

CDR3: CASSDCGRADEQYV. The CDR3 DNA follows: TGTGCCAGCAGTGACTGCGGGAGGGCCGACGAGCAGTACGTC. The chain recombines TRBV6-4 with TRBJ2-7; TRBD2 matches 9 bases. CDR1 is MRHNA and CDR2 is SNTAGT in the germline V gene. There are 14 residues in the CDR3. V shed 1 base, J shed 5 bases, and the junction held 3 bases outside the gene matches.

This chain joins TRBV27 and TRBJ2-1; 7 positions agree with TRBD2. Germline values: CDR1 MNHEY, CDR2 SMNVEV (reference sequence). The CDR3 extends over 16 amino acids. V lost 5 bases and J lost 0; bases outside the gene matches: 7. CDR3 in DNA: TGTGCCAGCAGTCGGGCGGGCGGGAGCTCCTACAATGAGCAGTTCTTC. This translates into CASSRAGGSSYNEQFF.

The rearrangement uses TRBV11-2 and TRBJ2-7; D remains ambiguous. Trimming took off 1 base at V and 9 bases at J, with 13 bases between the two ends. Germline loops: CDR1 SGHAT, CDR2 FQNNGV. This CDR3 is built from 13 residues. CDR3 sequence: CASSLGEAFSQYF. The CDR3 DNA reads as TGTGCCAGCAGCTTAGGAGAGGCCTTTTCGCAGTACTTC. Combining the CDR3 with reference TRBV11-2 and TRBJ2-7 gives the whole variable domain EAGVAQSPRYKIIEKRQSVAFWCNPISGHATLYWYQQILGQGPKLLIQFQNNGVVDDSQLPKDRFSAERLKGVDSTLKIQPAKLEDSAVYLCASSLGEAFSQYFGPGTRLTVT.